These 4 T cell receptor beta chains were all obtained from the same sample, sequenced in a study of T-cell reconstitution after alpha-beta-depleted transplantation in children. Preparing the TCRbeta library involved the use of unique molecular identifiers. A single record per CDR3 protein comes from TCRdb applying MiXCR to the PCR reads. Here the sample spans approximately 300,000 distinct CDR3 sequences, about a tenth being singletons. The sequenced sample was PBMCs, obtained before TCRalphabeta/CD19-depleted stem cell transplant. These receptors originate from a boy in the first two years of life with acute myeloid leukemia, due to receive a stem cell transplant.

This clonotype was recorded many times. The chain is built from TRBV27 and TRBJ2-7; possibly TRBD2 for D (7 bases). The V gene's germline CDR1 is MNHEY and CDR2 SMNVEV (reference sequence). The CDR3 extends over 14 amino acids. Trimming pared 4 bases from V and 5 bases from J, leaving 15 bases between. The CDR3 DNA reads TGTGCCAGCAGTTCACGGGGGGCGGAGGACGAGCAGTACTTC. It encodes CASSSRGAEDEQYF.

This clonotype was seen at least ten times. The chain has TRBV29-1 and TRBJ1-1; a possible D gene is TRBD1 (6 bases). The V gene lost 4 bases and the J gene lost 1 base, with 13 bases spanning the gap. The CDR3 is 14 residues long. Germline CDR1 reads SQVTM; CDR2 reads ANQGSEA. DNA for the CDR3: TGCAGCGTTGTCCGGCAGGGGAGGAACACTGAAGCTTTCTTT. This codes for CSVVRQGRNTEAFF. The full variable domain, its missing parts supplied by reference TRBV29-1 and TRBJ1-1, is SAVISQKPSRDICQRGTSLTIQCQVDSQVTMMFWYRQQPGQSLTLIATANQGSEATYESGFVIDKFPISRPNLTFSTLTVSNMSPEDSSIYLCSVVRQGRNTEAFFGQGTRLTVV.

This clonotype was detected ten times or more. The J gene is TRBJ2-7, the V gene TRBV20-1; 8 bases match TRBD1. Trimming at V came to 2 bases and at J to 3 bases, leaving 12 bases not matched to a gene. Germline assignment: CDR1 DFQATT and CDR2 SNEGSKA (reference sequence). The CDR3 contains 16 residues. CDR3 sequence: CSARPPRSGGNYEQYF. Written as DNA, the CDR3 is TGCAGTGCTAGACCCCCAAGGTCAGGGGGCAACTACGAGCAGTACTTC.

In this sample, this clonotype turned up many times. This chain links TRBV6-2 or TRBV6-3 with TRBJ1-5; no clear D. Per the germline V gene, CDR1 is MNHEY and CDR2 is SVGEGT. This CDR3 is built from 12 residues. Trimming shortened V by 5 bases and J by 5 bases, and 7 bases separated the two germline ends. The CDR3 nucleotides are TGTGCCAGCAGTAAAGGAGATCAGCCCCAGCATTTT. Protein sequence: CASSKGDQPQHF.